This T cell receptor (beta chain) was captured in a study of CD8 T cells in Susac syndrome. Study-wide results and limits: It was acknowledged in the study that the number of individuals who were included in its TCR sequencing and HLA analysis was relatively small.

TCR beta from blood CD8+ and CD4+ T cells was sequenced. Of note for this clonotype: Its specificity is unknown.

The V gene lost 0 bases and the J gene lost 0 bases, with 16 bases spanning the gap. The CDR3 runs 19 residues. CDR1 and CDR2 from the germline V gene are SGHRS and YFSETQ. Random hexamers were used to reverse transcribe roughly 0.5 to 1 ug of RNA. The amplification used immunoSEQ multiplex PCR on TCR beta CDR3; it spanned 54 Vbeta and 13 Jbeta. Each CDR3 protein gets one entry after TCRdb re-called the immunoSEQ multiplex PCR reads with MiXCR. The sample lists roughly 190,000 distinct CDR3 sequences, approximately 94% seen once, with 0.1% in the top ten. The source of this sequence is a human donor in good health. The sample comprised CD4+ T cells from PBMCs. V is TRBV5-1 and J is TRBJ1-6; D is uncertain. CDR3 protein: CASSLAGQKLSSYNSPLHF. In nucleotides, the CDR3 is TGCGCCAGCAGCTTGGCCGGGCAGAAGTTAAGCTCCTATAATTCACCCCTCCACTTT.